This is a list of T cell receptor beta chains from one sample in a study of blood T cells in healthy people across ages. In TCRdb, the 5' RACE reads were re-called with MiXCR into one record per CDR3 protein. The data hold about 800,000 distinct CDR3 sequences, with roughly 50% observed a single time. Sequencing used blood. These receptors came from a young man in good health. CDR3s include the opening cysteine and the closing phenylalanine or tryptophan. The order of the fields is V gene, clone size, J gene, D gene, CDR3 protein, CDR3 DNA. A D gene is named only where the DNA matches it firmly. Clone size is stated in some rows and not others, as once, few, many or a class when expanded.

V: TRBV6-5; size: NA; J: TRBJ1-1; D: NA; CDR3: CATSGTPSNTEAFF; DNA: TGTGCCACCAGTGGGACACCAAGCAACACTGAAGCTTTCTTT
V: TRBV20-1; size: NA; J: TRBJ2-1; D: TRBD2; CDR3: CSARDRRQIAGDPNEQFF; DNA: TGCAGTGCTAGAGATCGGCGACAGATAGCGGGGGATCCCAATGAGCAGTTCTTC
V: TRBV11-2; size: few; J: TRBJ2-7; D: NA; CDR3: CASSSAGKPGEQYF; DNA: TGTGCCAGCAGCTCAGCTGGCAAGCCGGGCGAGCAGTACTTC
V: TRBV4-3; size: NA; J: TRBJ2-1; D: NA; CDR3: CASSQGRVVQNNEQFF; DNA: TGCGCCAGCAGCCAAGGACGGGTGGTCCAAAACAATGAGCAGTTCTTC
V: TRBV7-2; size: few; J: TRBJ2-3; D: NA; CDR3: CASNRGAVRDTQYF; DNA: TGTGCCAGCAATAGGGGAGCGGTGAGGGATACGCAGTATTTT
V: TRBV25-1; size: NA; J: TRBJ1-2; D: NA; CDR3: CASSEINYGYTF; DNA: TGTGCCAGCAGTGAGATAAACTATGGCTACACCTTC
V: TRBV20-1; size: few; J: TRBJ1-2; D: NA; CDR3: CSAMLPYGYTF; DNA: TGCAGTGCTATGTTACCTTATGGCTACACCTTC
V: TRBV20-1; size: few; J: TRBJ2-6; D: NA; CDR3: CSASGHPSSGANVLTF; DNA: TGCAGTGCTTCGGGACACCCGAGCTCTGGGGCCAACGTCCTGACTTTC
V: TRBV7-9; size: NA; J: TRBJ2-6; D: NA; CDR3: CASSLLPTGISSGANVLTF; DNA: TGTGCCAGCAGCTTATTACCTACAGGGATAAGCTCTGGGGCCAACGTCCTGACTTTC
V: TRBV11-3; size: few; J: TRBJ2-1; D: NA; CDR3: CASSPRRFHRDEQFF; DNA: TGTGCCAGCAGCCCTAGGCGCTTCCACAGGGATGAGCAGTTCTTC
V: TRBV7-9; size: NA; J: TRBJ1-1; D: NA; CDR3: CASSFAIMNTEAFF; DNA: TGTGCCAGCAGCTTCGCGATCATGAACACTGAAGCTTTCTTT
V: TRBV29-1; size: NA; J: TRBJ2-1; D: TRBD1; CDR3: CSVANRGSETQFF; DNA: TGCAGCGTTGCCAACAGGGGATCAGAGACCCAGTTCTTC
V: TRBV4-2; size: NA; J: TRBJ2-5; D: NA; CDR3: CASSQGYETQYF; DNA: TGTGCCAGCAGCCAAGGCTACGAGACCCAGTACTTC
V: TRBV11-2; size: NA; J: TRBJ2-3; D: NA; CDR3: CASSPLGSTTQYF; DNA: TGTGCCAGCAGCCCCCTTGGTTCGACTACGCAGTATTTT
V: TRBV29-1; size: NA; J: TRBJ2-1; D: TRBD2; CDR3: CSVGLAGGPNEQFF; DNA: TGCAGCGTGGGACTAGCGGGAGGGCCTAATGAGCAGTTCTTC
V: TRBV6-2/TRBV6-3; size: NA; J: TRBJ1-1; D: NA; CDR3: CASSYGRAGVKTKAFF; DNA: TGTGCCAGCAGTTACGGCCGGGCGGGAGTAAAGACTAAAGCTTTCTTT
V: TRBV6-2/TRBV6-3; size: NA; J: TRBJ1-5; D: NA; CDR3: CASTKEGVNQPQHF; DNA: TGTGCCAGCACCAAAGAGGGAGTTAATCAGCCCCAGCATTTT
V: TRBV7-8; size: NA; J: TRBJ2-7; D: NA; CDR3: CASSSSLSSYEQYF; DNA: TGTGCCAGCAGCTCTTCCCTGAGCTCCTACGAGCAGTACTTC
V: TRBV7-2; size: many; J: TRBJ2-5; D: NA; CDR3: CASSSAYQETQYF; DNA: TGTGCCAGCAGCTCCGCGTACCAAGAGACCCAGTACTTC
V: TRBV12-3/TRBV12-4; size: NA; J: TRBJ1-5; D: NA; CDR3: CASSLAHGPSNQPQHF; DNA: TGTGCCAGCAGTTTAGCCCATGGACCTAGCAATCAGCCCCAGCATTTT
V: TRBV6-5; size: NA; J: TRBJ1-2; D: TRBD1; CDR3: CASGQGAIYGYTF; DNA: TGTGCCAGCGGACAGGGGGCTATCTATGGCTACACCTTC
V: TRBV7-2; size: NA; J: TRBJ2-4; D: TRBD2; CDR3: CASSPASGRNNEQYF; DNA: TGTGCCAGCAGCCCAGCTAGCGGGAGAAACAATGAGCAGTACTTC
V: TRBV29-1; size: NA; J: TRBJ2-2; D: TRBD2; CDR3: CSVGKGTSGNGELFF; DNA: TGCAGCGTTGGAAAAGGGACTAGCGGGAATGGGGAGCTGTTTTTT
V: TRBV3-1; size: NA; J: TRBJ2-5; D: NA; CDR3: CASSQNGGRQETQYF; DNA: TGTGCCAGCAGCCAGAACGGGGGGCGGCAAGAGACCCAGTACTTC
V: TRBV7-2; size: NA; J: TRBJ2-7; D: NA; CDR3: CASSLVGCEQYF; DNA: TGTGCCAGCAGCTTAGTGGGATGCGAGCAGTACTTC
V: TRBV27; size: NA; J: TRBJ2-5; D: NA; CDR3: CASGRLQETQYF; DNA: TGTGCCAGCGGGCGGCTCCAAGAGACCCAGTACTTC
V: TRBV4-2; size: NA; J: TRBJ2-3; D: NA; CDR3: CASSRQQGLSSDTQYF; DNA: TGTGCCAGCAGCAGGCAACAGGGCTTGAGTTCAGATACGCAGTATTTT
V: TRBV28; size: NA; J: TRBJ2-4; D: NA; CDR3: CASSPLVFTRSLALIAKNIQYF; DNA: TGTGCCAGCAGTCCCTTGGTCTTTACACGGTCCCTTGCATTAATAGCCAAAAACATTCAGTACTTC
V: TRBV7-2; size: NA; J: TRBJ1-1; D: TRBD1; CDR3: CASSAGQRVTEAFF; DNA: TGTGCCAGCAGCGCGGGACAGAGAGTTACTGAAGCTTTCTTT
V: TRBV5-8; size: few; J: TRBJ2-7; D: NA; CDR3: CASLLTGTPGGYEQYF; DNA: TGTGCCAGCCTTCTGACCGGGACACCCGGGGGGTACGAGCAGTACTTC
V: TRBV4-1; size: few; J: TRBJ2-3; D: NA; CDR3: CASSQARGTDTQYF; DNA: TGCGCCAGCAGCCAAGCCCGAGGCACAGATACGCAGTATTTT
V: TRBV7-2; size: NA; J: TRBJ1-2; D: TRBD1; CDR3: CASSLEGRTGGQSNYGYTF; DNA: TGTGCCAGCAGCTTAGAAGGTCGGACAGGGGGACAATCTAACTATGGCTACACCTTC
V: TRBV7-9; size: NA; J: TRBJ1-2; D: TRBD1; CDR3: CASSIHSTGGNYGYTF; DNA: TGTGCCAGCAGCATACACTCGACAGGGGGCAACTATGGCTACACCTTC
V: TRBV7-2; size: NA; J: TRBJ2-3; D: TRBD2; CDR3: CASSLFGTSGGGDTQYF; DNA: TGTGCCAGCAGCTTGTTTGGGACTAGCGGGGGCGGTGATACGCAGTATTTT
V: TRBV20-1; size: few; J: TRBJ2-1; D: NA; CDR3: CSAPRGGDEQFF; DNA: TGCAGTGCCCCCAGGGGAGGTGATGAGCAGTTCTTC
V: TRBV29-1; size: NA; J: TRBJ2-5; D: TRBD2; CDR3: CSVVTSVAGAQYF; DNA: TGCAGCGTTGTTACCTCCGTAGCGGGGGCCCAGTACTTC
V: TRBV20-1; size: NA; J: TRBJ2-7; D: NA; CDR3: CSARPRPYEQYF; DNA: TGCAGTGCGAGACCGCGTCCCTACGAGCAGTACTTC
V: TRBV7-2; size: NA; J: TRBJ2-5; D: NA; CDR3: CASSLARRVDGTQYF; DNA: TGTGCCAGCAGCTTAGCGCGGCGGGTAGATGGGACCCAGTACTTC